This TCR beta chain was recovered during a study of shared clonotypes between healthy human individuals (dated by TCRdb to the early 2020s). Looking at the study overall: The cohort included three men and a couple of women between 18 and 49 years of age. To estimate repertoire size and how much clonotypes are shared between individuals, the study performed deep sequencing of blood TCR repertoires from roughly five healthy adults. Different laboratories and diverse techniques were used to prepare libraries and sequence TCR repertoires, to increase sequencing depth and limit assay-specific biases. For each donor, CD4 naive and CD4 memory were each run on three plates, CD8 naive on two plates, and CD8 memory on one plate. Between about 0.9 and 9 billion PBMCs per donor were obtained by leukapheresis.

For this clone: Its cognate antigen has yet to be identified. The junction departs from germline at one end; a sequencing error may be responsible.

Using the deep immunoSEQ assay, TCR CDR3 regions were amplified from genomic DNA by multiplex PCR. For each cell subset, the extracted genomic DNA was distributed evenly across all wells of several immunoSEQ 96-well plates, and each plate served as one replicate. For sorted subsets, about 220 ng of genomic DNA, equivalent to some 30,000 T cell genomes, went into each replicate PCR. Purified libraries were quantified with a Qubit 3.0 fluorometer, sized on a Bioanalyzer 2100, and re-quantified with the KAPA Library Quantification kit. A separate single-read 150-cycle Illumina NextSeq 550 flow cell was used to sequence each immunoSEQ 96-well plate. The authors' analysis ran thus. Because only junctional sequences without quality scores were contained in the immunoSEQ output, filtering matching that applied to full-length reads could not be performed. Sequences were annotated with PyIR, a Python wrapper for IgBLAST v1.9, using IMGT germline references to assign V/J genes and CDR3. Reads with weak V/J assignments (E-value above 1e-6), missing CDR3, stop codons, out-of-frame junctions, or ambiguous translated residues were removed. V3J clonotypes were defined as sequences sharing the same inferred V gene, J gene, and CDR3 amino acid sequence. Percentage overlap between repertoires was calculated by dividing the number of shared unique clonotypes by the size of the smaller repertoire. Richness of each repertoire was evaluated using RTK rarefaction, the Chao1 estimator, and Recon v2.1 estimates of unobserved clonotypes. For all TCRbeta clonotypes obtained by the gDNA method from four donors, generation probabilities were computed with OLGA. Held by TCRdb, this immuneACCESS table contains in-frame sequences only and omits some clones. Under half of the omission traces to an unresolved V gene where checked; the cause of the rest is unknown. The DNA gave D and trimming, while V, J and clone size come from that table. The sample includes around 1.1 million clones, with 70% to 80% observed a single time. Jointly, the top ten make up almost 0.9% of the sample.

The paper as a whole reports these results and caveats: Across a handful of donors, 5% to 6% of naive CD4, approximately 3.5% of naive CD8, about 2% of memory CD4, and around 0.4% of memory CD8 clonotypes were shared. The small number of donors limited the genetic and exposure-history diversity represented. Naive subsets generally had larger estimated clonotype richness than memory subsets. Pairwise subsampling indicated that sequencing depth was expected to affect the degree of clonotype sharing among donors. Higher generation probabilities were observed for clonotypes shared by all four sorted-subset donors than for non-shared clonotypes. Only blood was sampled, and tissue TCR repertoires likely differ from those in blood. Rarefaction of sorted-subset datasets indicated incomplete sequencing despite the large sequencing depth.

Donors were healthy HIV-negative adults with no recently reported acute infections or vaccinations. Every donor was a Caucasian adult residing in Nashville, Tennessee, USA. CD4+ T cells were enriched through magnetic negative selection, after which naive cells were positively selected on CD45RA and the remaining negative fraction served as the memory subset. Blood was collected by leukapheresis, and PBMCs were isolated by Ficoll-Histopaque density gradient centrifugation and then cryopreserved in liquid nitrogen vapor phase. Analytical flow cytometry was used to check the purity and quantity of every magnetically sorted T cell population. Genomic DNA was isolated from every sorted fraction and measured by UV absorbance on a Nanodrop 2000c. This clonotype was obtained from a young man in good health. Some clones in this sample may be carry-over from other donors' samples. What was sequenced was memory CD4+ T cells from PBMCs. The label giving this sample's cell subset or site can be read as: CD45RA-negative fraction.

The bases are TGTGCCATCAGTGAGTCCGGGTCTGGGCGCATCTTT. This is translated as CAISESGSGRIF. The chain is assembled from TRBV10-3 and TRBJ1-1; the D gene identity is not certain. As encoded in the germline V gene, CDR1 is ENHRY while CDR2 is SYGVKD. Including cysteine and phenylalanine, the CDR3 has 12 amino acids. Of the read, only the CDR3 DNA is kept; its 36 bases are in frame from base 1.